The table lists the clone carrying this T cell receptor (beta chain) with many counts. These data are taken from a study of CD8+CD57+ T cells in acquired aplastic anemia. Investigators profiled TCR beta VDJ and CDR3 from genomic DNA template. Using its own MiXCR run on the reads, TCRdb lists one record per CDR3 protein. The sample gives about 190,000 distinct CDR3 sequences, just under 50% of which show up once; about 8.8% is in the top ten. Germline CDR1 and CDR2: LNHDA and SQIVND (reference sequence). This CDR3 contains 16 residues. Trimming removed 3 bases from V and 7 bases from J; junction bases left unmatched: 13. Patients sequenced had flow cytometry evidence of CD8+CD57+ cell expansion.

The chain has TRBV19 and TRBJ1-2; TRBD1 matches 8 bases. The clonotype was recovered from a human donor with aplastic anemia. The sequencing input was sorted CD4+, CD8+, or CD8+CD57+ T cells (not recorded which) from PBMCs. This chain's CDR3 is CASSILPGQAKIGYTF. The CDR3 DNA follows: TGTGCCAGTAGTATTCTTCCGGGACAGGCGAAGATTGGCTACACCTTC.